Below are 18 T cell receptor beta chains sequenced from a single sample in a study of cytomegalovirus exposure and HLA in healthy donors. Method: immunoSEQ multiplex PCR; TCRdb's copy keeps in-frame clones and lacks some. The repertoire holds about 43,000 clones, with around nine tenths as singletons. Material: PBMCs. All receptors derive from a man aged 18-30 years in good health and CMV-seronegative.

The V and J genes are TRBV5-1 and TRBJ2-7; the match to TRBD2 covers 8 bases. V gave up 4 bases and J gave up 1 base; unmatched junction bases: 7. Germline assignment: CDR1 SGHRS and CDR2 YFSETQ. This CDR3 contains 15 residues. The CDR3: CASSTGLAGSYEQYF. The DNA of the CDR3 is TGCGCCAGCAGCACAGGACTAGCTGGGTCCTACGAGCAGTACTTC.

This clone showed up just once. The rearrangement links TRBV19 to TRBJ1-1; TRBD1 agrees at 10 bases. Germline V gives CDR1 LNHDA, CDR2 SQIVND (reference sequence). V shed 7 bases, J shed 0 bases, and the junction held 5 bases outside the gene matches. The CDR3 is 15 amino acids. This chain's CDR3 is CASTVGQGMNTEAFF. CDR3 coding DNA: TGTGCCAGTACCGTGGGACAGGGGATGAACACTGAAGCTTTCTTT.

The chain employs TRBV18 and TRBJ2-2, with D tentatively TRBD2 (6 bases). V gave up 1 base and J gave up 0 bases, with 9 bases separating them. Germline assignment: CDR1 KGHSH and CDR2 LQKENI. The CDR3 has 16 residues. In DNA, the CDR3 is TGTGCCAGCTCACCACTCACGGGGGCGAACACCGGGGAGCTGTTTTTT. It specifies CASSPLTGANTGELFF.

CDR3 coding DNA: TGTGCCAGCAGCGTAGAGCAGACTAGGAACACTGAAGCTTTCTTT. Its translation is CASSVEQTRNTEAFF. The rearrangement uses TRBV9 and TRBJ1-1; D ambiguous. Per germline, CDR1 SGDLS and CDR2 YYNGEE. V lost 0 bases to trimming and J lost 1 base, with 10 bases between them. The CDR3 length is 15 residues.

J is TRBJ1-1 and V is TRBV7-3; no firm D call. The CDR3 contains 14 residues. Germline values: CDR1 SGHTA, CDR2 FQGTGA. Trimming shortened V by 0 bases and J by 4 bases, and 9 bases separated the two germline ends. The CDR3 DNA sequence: TGTGCCAGCAGCTTAACTCGGAGCGGCACTGAAGCTTTCTTT. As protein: CASSLTRSGTEAFF.

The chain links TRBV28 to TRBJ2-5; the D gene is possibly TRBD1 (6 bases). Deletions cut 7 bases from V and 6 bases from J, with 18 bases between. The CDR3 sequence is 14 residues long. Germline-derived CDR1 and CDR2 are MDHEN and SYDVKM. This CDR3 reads CASTRAGVGKTQYF. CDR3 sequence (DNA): TGTGCCAGCACCCGGGCAGGGGTCGGAAAGACCCAGTACTTC.

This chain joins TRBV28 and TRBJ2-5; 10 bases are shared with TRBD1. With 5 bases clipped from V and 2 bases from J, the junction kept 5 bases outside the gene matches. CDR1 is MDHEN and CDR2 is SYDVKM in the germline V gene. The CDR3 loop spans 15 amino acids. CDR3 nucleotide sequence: TGTGCCAGCAGTCACGGGACAGGGGAACAAGAGACCCAGTACTTC. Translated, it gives CASSHGTGEQETQYF.

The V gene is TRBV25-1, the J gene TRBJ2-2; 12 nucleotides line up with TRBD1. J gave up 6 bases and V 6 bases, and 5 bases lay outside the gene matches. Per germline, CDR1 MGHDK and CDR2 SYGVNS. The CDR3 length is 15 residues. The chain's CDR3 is CASRPGTGGSGELFF. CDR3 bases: TGTGCCAGCAGACCCGGGACAGGGGGCTCCGGGGAGCTGTTTTTT. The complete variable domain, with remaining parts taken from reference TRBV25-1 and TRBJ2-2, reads EADIYQTPRYLVIGTGKKITLECSQTMGHDKMYWYQQDPGMELHLIHYSYGVNSTEKGDLSSESTVSRIRTEHFPLTLESARPSHTSQYLCASRPGTGGSGELFFGEGSRLTVL.

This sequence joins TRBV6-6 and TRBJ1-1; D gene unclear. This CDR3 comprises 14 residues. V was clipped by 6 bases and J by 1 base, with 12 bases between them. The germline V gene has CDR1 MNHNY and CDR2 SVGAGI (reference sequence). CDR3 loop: CASSPRRENTEAFF. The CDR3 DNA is TGTGCCAGCAGCCCACGACGGGAGAACACTGAAGCTTTCTTT.

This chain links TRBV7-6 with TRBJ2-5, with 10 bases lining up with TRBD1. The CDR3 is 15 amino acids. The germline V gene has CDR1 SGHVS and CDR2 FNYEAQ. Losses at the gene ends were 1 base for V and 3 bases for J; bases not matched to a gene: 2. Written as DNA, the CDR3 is TGTGCCAGCAGCTTAGGACAGGGGGCGGAAGAGACCCAGTACTTC. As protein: CASSLGQGAEETQYF.

The CDR3 DNA follows: TGTGCCAGCAGCTTTCCGGGACAAAGCTATGGCTACACCTTC. It encodes CASSFPGQSYGYTF. This sequence joins TRBV2 and TRBJ1-2; D is perhaps TRBD1 (6 bases). The CDR3 runs to 14 residues. V was shortened by 6 bases and J by 4 bases, with 15 bases between the two germline ends. From germline, CDR1 is SNHLY and CDR2 FYNNEI.

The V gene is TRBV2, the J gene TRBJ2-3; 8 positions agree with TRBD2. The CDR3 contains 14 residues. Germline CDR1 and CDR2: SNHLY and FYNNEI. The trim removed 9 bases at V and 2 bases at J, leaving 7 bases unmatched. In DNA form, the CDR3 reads TGTGCCAGGGGGGTAGCGGGACCCACAGATACGCAGTATTTT. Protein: CARGVAGPTDTQYF.

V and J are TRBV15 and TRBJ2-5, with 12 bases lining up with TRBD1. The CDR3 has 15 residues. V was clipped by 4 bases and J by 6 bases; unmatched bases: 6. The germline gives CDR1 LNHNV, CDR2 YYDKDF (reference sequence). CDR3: CATSKGTGGWKTQYF. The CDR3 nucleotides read TGTGCCACCAGCAAAGGGACAGGGGGCTGGAAGACCCAGTACTTC.

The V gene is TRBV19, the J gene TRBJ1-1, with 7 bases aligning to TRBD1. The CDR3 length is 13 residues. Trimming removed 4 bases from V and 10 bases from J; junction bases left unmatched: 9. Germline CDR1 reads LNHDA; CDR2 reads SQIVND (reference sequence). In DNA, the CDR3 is TGTGCCAGTAGTAGTTTCGAGGGGGCCGGAGCTTTCTTT. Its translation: CASSSFEGAGAFF.

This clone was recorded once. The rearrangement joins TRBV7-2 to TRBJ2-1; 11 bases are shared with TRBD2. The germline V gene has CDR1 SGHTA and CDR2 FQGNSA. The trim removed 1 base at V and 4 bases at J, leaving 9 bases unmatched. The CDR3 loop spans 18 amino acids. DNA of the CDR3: TGTGCCAGCAGCTTAGTCGGGACTAGCGGTTCTCATTACAATGAGCAGTTCTTC. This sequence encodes CASSLVGTSGSHYNEQFF.

CDR3 amino acids: CASSQGAGGSYGYTF. CDR3 bases: TGCGCCAGCAGCCAAGGGGCAGGGGGCAGCTATGGCTACACCTTC. The V call is TRBV4-3, the J call TRBJ1-2; TRBD1 matches at 8 bases. CDR1 and CDR2 (germline): LGHNA, YSLEER. V lost 1 base to trimming and J lost 4 bases; unmatched junction nucleotides: 5. This CDR3 region has 15 residues.

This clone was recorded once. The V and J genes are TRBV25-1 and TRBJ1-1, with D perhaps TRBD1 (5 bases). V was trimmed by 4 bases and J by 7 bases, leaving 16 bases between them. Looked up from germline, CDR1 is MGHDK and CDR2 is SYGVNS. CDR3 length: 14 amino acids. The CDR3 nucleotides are TGTGCCAGCAGTGGATTAAGGGGCACCGGTGAAGCTTTCTTT. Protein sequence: CASSGLRGTGEAFF.

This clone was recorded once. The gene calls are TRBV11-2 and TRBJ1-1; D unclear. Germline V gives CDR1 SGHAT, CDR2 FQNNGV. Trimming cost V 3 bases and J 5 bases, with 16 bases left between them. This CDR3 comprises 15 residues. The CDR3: CASSFFPQARTEAFF. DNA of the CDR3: TGTGCCAGCAGCTTTTTTCCGCAGGCGCGTACTGAAGCTTTCTTT.